The 32 T cell receptor beta chains listed next were all sequenced from one sample in a study of shared clonotypes between healthy human individuals. TCRdb's copy holds only in-frame clones and misses some; the assay was immunoSEQ multiplex PCR. The data show roughly 850,000 clones, 96% seen once. CD45RO-negative, CCR7-positively selected cells formed the naive CD8 fraction, excluding terminally differentiated effector memory CD45RA+ cells. The sequenced material came from naive CD8+ T cells sorted from blood. The origin of the receptors is a man younger than 40 in good health.

This chain links TRBV5-6 with TRBJ2-2; TRBD1 aligns across 11 bases. V lost 4 bases and J lost 6; bases outside the gene matches: 5. This CDR3 has 15 amino acids. Germline CDR1 is SGHDT and CDR2 is YYEEEE. The CDR3 nucleotides are TGTGCCAGCAGCACCGGGACAGGGGGTGCCGGGGAGCTGTTTTTT. Encoded protein: CASSTGTGGAGELFF.

The chain combines TRBV19 with TRBJ2-3, with TRBD2 as a possible D gene (6 bases). CDR1 is LNHDA and CDR2 is SQIVND in the germline V gene (reference sequence). The CDR3 is made up of 15 amino acids. V was pared by 0 bases and J by 9 bases, with 16 bases between. CDR3 coding DNA: TGTGCCAGTAGTATAGATCAGCGGGCCGGTTTAACGCAGTATTTT. Encoded protein: CASSIDQRAGLTQYF.

The chain has TRBV27 and TRBJ2-7, with D possibly TRBD1 on 6 matching bases. CDR1 and CDR2 (germline): MNHEY, SMNVEV (reference sequence). The CDR3 is made up of 15 amino acids. V lost 5 bases to trimming and J lost 1 base, with 15 bases between them. CDR3 region: CASSPRGHSSYEQYF. CDR3 coding DNA: TGTGCCAGCAGTCCTAGGGGACATTCGTCCTACGAGCAGTACTTC.

This chain uses TRBV2 with TRBJ2-7, with TRBD2 as a possible D gene (5 bases). The CDR3 runs to 13 residues. The V and J ends lost 7 bases and 2 bases respectively, with 12 bases between them. Germline V CDR1 and CDR2: SNHLY, FYNNEI. CDR3 sequence: CASTRDSAYEQYF. The DNA for the CDR3 is TGTGCCAGCACACGGGATTCCGCCTACGAGCAGTACTTC.

About this clone itself: At one boundary the junction diverges from the germline segment, which might be a read error. V is TRBV7-7 and J is TRBJ2-7; 11 bases are a match to TRBD2. Germline CDR1 is SSHAT and CDR2 is FNYEAQ (reference sequence). The CDR3 has 14 amino acids. Written as DNA, the CDR3 is TGTGCTAGCAGCCCCACTAGCGGGAGCTACGAGCAGTACTTC. Translated: CASSPTSGSYEQYF.

This sequence joins TRBV6-7 and TRBJ2-5; weak D call: TRBD2 (6 bases). TRBV6-7 is an ORF; its function is uncertain. V lost 5 bases and J lost 2, with 9 bases in between. The CDR3 totals 13 residues. The DNA of the CDR3 is TGTGCCAGCAGTGCGGGACCACAAGAGACCCAGTACTTC. This gives the protein CASSAGPQETQYF.

This chain links TRBV5-4 with TRBJ1-2; D may be TRBD1 (5 bases). Germline V gene data show CDR1 as SGHNT and CDR2 as YYREEE (reference sequence). The CDR3 covers 13 residues. V dropped 4 bases and J dropped 2 bases, with 9 bases sitting between them. In DNA form, the CDR3 reads TGTGCCAGCAGCCCCGGGGGAAACTATGGCTACACCTTC. This translates into CASSPGGNYGYTF. The full variable domain, in which reference TRBV5-4 and TRBJ1-2 provide the parts outside the CDR3, is ETGVTQSPTHLIKTRGQQVTLRCSSQSGHNTVSWYQQALGQGPQFIFQYYREEENGRGNFPPRFSGLQFPNYSSELNVNALELDDSALYLCASSPGGNYGYTFGSGTRLTVV.

The V gene is TRBV7-8, the J gene TRBJ1-1; D is perhaps TRBD1 (6 bases). Trimming shortened V by 1 base and J by 7 bases, and 7 bases separated the two germline ends. CDR3 size: 12 residues. Per germline, CDR1 SGHVS and CDR2 FQNEAQ. CDR3 in amino acids: CASSLGGLEAFF. In nucleotides, the CDR3 is TGTGCCAGCAGCTTAGGGGGGCTTGAAGCTTTCTTT.

This rearrangement joins TRBV6-1 to TRBJ2-1, with 7 bases matching TRBD2. Germline V gene lookup returns CDR1 MNHNS and CDR2 SASEGT. The CDR3 contains 15 residues. In DNA form, the CDR3 reads TGTGCACACCGCTGGGAGGGTCGGCCGGACAATGAGCAGTTCTTC. Its protein product is CAHRWEGRPDNEQFF.

J is TRBJ2-2 and V is TRBV11-2; 10 nucleotides match TRBD1. V dropped 7 bases and J dropped 3; count of bases not matched to a gene: 2. Germline CDR1 reads SGHAT; CDR2 reads FQNNGV. The CDR3 runs 14 residues. Here the CDR3 reads CASKGQGYTGELFF. CDR3 bases: TGTGCCAGCAAGGGACAGGGGTACACCGGGGAGCTGTTTTTT.

The chain recombines TRBV25-1 with TRBJ1-2; 9 positions agree with TRBD1. The V and J ends lost 4 bases and 2 bases, in that order; junction bases with no gene match: 5. Germline CDR1 is MGHDK and CDR2 is SYGVNS. This CDR3 comprises 15 residues. CDR3 nucleotide sequence: TGTGCCAGCAGTGCCCCTGGACAGGGGAACTATGGCTACACCTTC. Translation: CASSAPGQGNYGYTF.

DNA for the CDR3: TGTGCCAGCAGCCGGGGGCAGGGGTATTCCTACGAGCAGTACTTC. Residues: CASSRGQGYSYEQYF. V gene TRBV7-3 combines with J gene TRBJ2-7; perhaps D is TRBD1 or TRBD2 (6 bases each). Germline V gene lookup returns CDR1 SGHTA and CDR2 FQGTGA. The CDR3 consists of 15 residues. Trimming stripped 5 bases from V and 1 base from J, with 15 bases between.

The chain carries TRBV4-3 and TRBJ2-7; 10 bases match TRBD2. Trimming removed 0 bases from V and 3 bases from J; junction bases left unmatched: 2. CDR1 is LGHNA, CDR2 YSLEER, per germline. CDR3 size: 15 residues. The CDR3 DNA follows: TGCGCCAGCAGCCAAGATATAGCGGGAGGCTACGAGCAGTACTTC. This gives the protein CASSQDIAGGYEQYF.

V is TRBV7-3 and J is TRBJ2-2, with TRBD2 matching over 11 bases. Germline V CDR1 and CDR2: SGHTA, FQGTGA. The CDR3 has 19 amino acids. J lost 0 bases, V lost 3 bases, and 9 bases had no gene match. In nucleotides, the CDR3 is TGTGCCAGCAGCTTGACCGGGACTAGCGGCGCTGCGAACACCGGGGAGCTGTTTTTT. Its protein product is CASSLTGTSGAANTGELFF.

The rearrangement uses TRBV27 and TRBJ1-4, with D perhaps matching TRBD1 (5 bases). The germline V gene has CDR1 MNHEY and CDR2 SMNVEV (reference sequence). The CDR3 has 13 residues. Trimming shortened V by 0 bases and J by 8 bases, and 7 bases separated the two germline ends. CDR3 sequence reads: CASSLSGDEKLFF. The CDR3 bases are TGTGCCAGCAGTTTATCAGGGGACGAAAAACTGTTTTTT. The full variable domain, rest sourced from reference TRBV27 and TRBJ1-4, is EAQVTQNPRYLITVTGKKLTVTCSQNMNHEYMSWYRQDPGLGLRQIYYSMNVEVTDKGDVPEGYKVSRKEKRNFPLILESPSPNQTSLYFCASSLSGDEKLFFGSGTQLSVL.

The V and J genes are TRBV7-9 and TRBJ2-7, with TRBD1 identical over 8 bases. Looked up from germline, CDR1 is SEHNR and CDR2 is FQNEAQ (reference sequence). CDR3 length equals 15 residues. V lost 5 bases to trimming and J lost 0 bases; unmatched junction nucleotides: 6. CDR3 amino acids: CASSHGQGLSYEQYF. The CDR3 DNA reads TGTGCCAGCAGCCACGGACAGGGTCTCTCCTACGAGCAGTACTTC.

V and J are TRBV29-1 and TRBJ2-1; tentatively, D is TRBD2 (7 bases). Germline CDR1 reads SQVTM; CDR2 reads ANQGSEA. This CDR3 region has 14 residues. Trimming removed 6 bases from V and 5 bases from J, with 17 bases in between. CDR3 protein: CSVEGGSLNNEQFF. The CDR3 nucleotides read TGCAGCGTGGAGGGGGGGAGTCTCAACAATGAGCAGTTCTTC.

The chain employs TRBV4-3 and TRBJ1-5; no reliable D call. Germline V gives CDR1 LGHNA, CDR2 YSLEER. The length of the CDR3 is 14 residues. The V gene lost 0 bases and the J gene lost 0 bases, with 3 bases spanning the gap. Here the CDR3 reads CASSQDDSNQPQHF. CDR3 DNA: TGCGCCAGCAGCCAAGATGATAGCAATCAGCCCCAGCATTTT.

The V call is TRBV2, the J call TRBJ2-7, with D possibly matching TRBD2 (5 bases). The CDR3 contains 12 residues. CDR1 and CDR2 (germline): SNHLY, FYNNEI. The V end was cut by 2 bases, the J end by 7 bases, with 9 bases between. Here the CDR3 reads CASSEFGSEQYF. The CDR3 DNA is TGTGCCAGCAGTGAATTTGGGAGTGAGCAGTACTTC.

This clone was detected a few times. This sequence joins TRBV6-6 and TRBJ1-2; D gene uncertain. Trimming left V 6 bases short and J 4 bases short, with 3 bases between. The germline gives CDR1 MNHNY, CDR2 SVGAGI (reference sequence). CDR3 length equals 10 residues. CDR3 DNA sequence: TGTGCCAGCAGAGGCTATGGCTACACCTTC. Residues: CASRGYGYTF.

V is TRBV11-2 and J is TRBJ2-1; no clear D. Germline CDR1 and CDR2: SGHAT and FQNNGV. CDR3 length equals 15 residues. The V gene lost 3 bases and the J gene lost 8 bases, with 17 bases spanning the gap. The CDR3 DNA sequence: TGTGCCAGCAGCTTCATGTGGACCGCCGCACATGAGCAGTTCTTC. This translates into CASSFMWTAAHEQFF.

CDR3 amino acids: CASKDRGAYEQYF. As DNA, the CDR3 is TGTGCCAGTAAAGACAGAGGGGCCTACGAGCAGTACTTC. This chain joins TRBV5-4 and TRBJ2-7; D possibly matches TRBD1 or TRBD2 (5 bases each). This CDR3 has 13 residues. Germline V lookup: CDR1 SGHNT, CDR2 YYREEE (reference sequence). V lost 8 bases to trimming and J lost 2 bases, with 14 bases between them.

V gene TRBV6-1 combines with J gene TRBJ2-1; 8 bases fit TRBD1. There are 17 residues in the CDR3. Germline CDR1 MNHNS, CDR2 SASEGT. J gave up 7 bases and V 2 bases, and 13 bases lay outside the gene matches. The CDR3 bases are TGTGCCAGCAGTGAATTTGTGGCGACAGGGGCGAGTAATGAGCAGTTCTTC. It specifies CASSEFVATGASNEQFF.

In the case of this clone: A read error may account for a junction end that differs from germline. The J gene is TRBJ1-5, the V gene TRBV4-1, with TRBD1 as a possible D gene (5 bases). Germline V gives CDR1 MGHRA, CDR2 YSYEKL. This CDR3 contains 18 residues. The CDR3 DNA sequence: TGCACCAGCAGCCAAGAACCACAGGATTTCCATAGCAATCAGCCCCAGCATTTT. Its protein product is CTSSQEPQDFHSNQPQHF.

This clone was seen once. The J gene is TRBJ1-2, the V gene TRBV28; D not resolved. The V gene lost 5 bases and the J gene lost 5 bases, with 15 bases spanning the gap. Germline CDR1 is MDHEN and CDR2 is SYDVKM. The CDR3 contains 14 residues. The DNA of the CDR3 is TGTGCCAGCAGTCGGGCGCAGCTGCTTTATGGCTACACCTTC. The encoded protein is CASSRAQLLYGYTF.

This chain uses TRBV13 with TRBJ2-5; possibly TRBD2 for D (5 bases). There are 14 residues in the CDR3. Per germline, CDR1 PRHDT and CDR2 FYEKMQ (reference sequence). Trimming removed 4 bases from V and 3 bases from J, with 12 bases in between. DNA of the CDR3: TGTGCCAGCAGCTCTAGCCAGGATGAAGAGACCCAGTACTTC. Protein product: CASSSSQDEETQYF.

V is TRBV28 and J is TRBJ1-5, with D hard to call. The CDR3 runs to 14 residues. The germline V and J ends were trimmed by 3 bases and 2 bases, with 8 bases remaining between them. Germline CDR1 is MDHEN and CDR2 is SYDVKM. The CDR3 is CASSFEGRNQPQHF. CDR3 DNA sequence: TGTGCCAGCAGTTTCGAGGGTCGCAATCAGCCCCAGCATTTT.

The chain is built from TRBV7-3 and TRBJ2-5; D remains ambiguous. The CDR3 runs 15 residues. The germline V and J ends were trimmed by 4 bases and 3 bases, with 15 bases remaining between them. Germline CDR1 SGHTA, CDR2 FQGTGA. CDR3 DNA sequence: TGTGCCAGCAGCTCATATCCCGGAGAAAAAGAGACCCAGTACTTC. Translating it yields CASSSYPGEKETQYF.

This clone was observed once. This rearrangement joins TRBV11-3 to TRBJ2-7, with 8 bases that match TRBD2. Germline CDR1 reads SGHNT; CDR2 reads YENEEA. V dropped 5 bases and J dropped 5; count of bases not matched to a gene: 8. The CDR3 has 14 residues. CDR3 sequence (DNA): TGTGCCAGCAGCCGAGGGACTAGTCCCAACGAGCAGTACTTC. Translation: CASSRGTSPNEQYF.

Points on this clone: The sample contains more than one DNA sequence encoding this CDR3. This chain links TRBV27 with TRBJ2-3, with D uncertain. This CDR3 contains 12 residues. The germline V gene encodes CDR1 MNHEY and CDR2 SMNVEV (reference sequence). The V and J ends lost 3 bases and 2 bases respectively, with 3 bases between them. The CDR3 DNA reads TGTGCCAGCAGTTTTCTCACAGATACGCAGTATTTT. It yields the protein CASSFLTDTQYF.

CDR3 region: CASSLRTSGGGNEQFF. CDR3 nucleotide sequence: TGTGCCAGCAGCTTAAGGACTAGCGGAGGAGGGAATGAGCAGTTCTTC. V usage is TRBV11-2 and J usage is TRBJ2-1; 10 positions agree with TRBD2. Germline loops: CDR1 SGHAT, CDR2 FQNNGV. V dropped 2 bases and J dropped 7; count of bases not matched to a gene: 8. The CDR3 is made up of 16 amino acids.

V gene TRBV29-1 combines with J gene TRBJ2-1; the D gene is possibly TRBD1 (5 bases). The CDR3 runs to 16 residues. CDR1 and CDR2 from the germline V gene are SQVTM and ANQGSEA. Trimming pared 6 bases from V and 2 bases from J, leaving 20 bases between. The CDR3 spells CSVNLNTGSTYNEQFF. For the CDR3, the DNA is TGCAGCGTGAACCTTAACACAGGATCCACCTACAATGAGCAGTTCTTC.